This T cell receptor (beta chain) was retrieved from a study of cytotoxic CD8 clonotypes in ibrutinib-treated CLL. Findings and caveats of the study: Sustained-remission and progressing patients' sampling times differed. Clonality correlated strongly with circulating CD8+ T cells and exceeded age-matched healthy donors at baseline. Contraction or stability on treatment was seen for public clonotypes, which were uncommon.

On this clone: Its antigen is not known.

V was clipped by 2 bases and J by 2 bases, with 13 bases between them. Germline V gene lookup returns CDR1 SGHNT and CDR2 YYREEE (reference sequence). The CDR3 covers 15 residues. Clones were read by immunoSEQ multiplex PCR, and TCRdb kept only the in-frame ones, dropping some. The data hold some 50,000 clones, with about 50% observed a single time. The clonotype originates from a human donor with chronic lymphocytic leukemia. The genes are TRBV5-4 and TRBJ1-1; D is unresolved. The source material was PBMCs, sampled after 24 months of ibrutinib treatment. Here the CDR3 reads CASSLMRELNTEAFF. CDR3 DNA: TGTGCCAGCAGCTTAATGAGGGAGTTAAACACTGAAGCTTTCTTT.